The clone carrying this TCR beta chain came up a few times. The target antigen is unknown. Of the isolated RNA, all was reverse transcribed, and so the sequenced material was expressed TCRB transcripts. TCRdb's table, derived via immunoSEQ multiplex PCR, lists solely in-frame clones and lacks some. The repertoire has 600,000 to 700,000 clones, 13% of them found once; the top ten carry about 0.02%. This record comes from a study of beta chain features in type 1 diabetes. The CDR3 is 15 amino acids. Germline assignment: CDR1 SGHVS and CDR2 FQNEAQ. V lost 2 bases and J lost 0, with 10 bases in between. Study-level results: All four CD4+ subsets of Type 1 diabetes patients contained TCRB CDR3s that were moderately but significantly shorter. Whether HLA type influences TCRB rearrangement remained unresolved here.

Donors contributed one heparinised blood draw apiece, averaging approximately 100 mL. CD45RO/CCR7/CD25/CD127/CD95/CD27 separated CD4+ naive, central memory, regulatory and stem cell-like memory cells by sorting. The TCR originated in a man aged 18-30 years with type 1 diabetes. The rearrangement uses TRBV7-8 and TRBJ2-5; D assignment may be TRBD1 or TRBD2 (5 bases each). The specimen sequenced was naive CD4+ T cells from blood. The CDR3 DNA reads as TGTGCCAGCAGCTTACAGGGCGGGTACCAAGAGACCCAGTACTTC. It yields the protein CASSLQGGYQETQYF. Using reference TRBV7-8 and TRBJ2-5 for the parts outside the CDR3, the full variable domain is GAGVSQSPRYKVAKRGQDVALRCDPISGHVSLFWYQQALGQGPEFLTYFQNEAQLDKSGLPSDRFFAERPEGSVSTLKIQRTQQEDSAVYLCASSLQGGYQETQYFGPGTRLLVL.